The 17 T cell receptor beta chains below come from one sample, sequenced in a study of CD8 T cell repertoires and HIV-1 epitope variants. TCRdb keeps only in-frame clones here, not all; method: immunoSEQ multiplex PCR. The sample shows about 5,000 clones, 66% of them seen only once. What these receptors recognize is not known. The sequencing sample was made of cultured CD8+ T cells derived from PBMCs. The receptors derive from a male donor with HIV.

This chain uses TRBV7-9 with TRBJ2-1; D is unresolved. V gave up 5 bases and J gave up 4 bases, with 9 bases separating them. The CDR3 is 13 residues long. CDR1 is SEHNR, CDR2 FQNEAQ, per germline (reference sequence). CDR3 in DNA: TGTGCCAGCAGCCCCATAATGTACAATGAGCAGTTCTTC. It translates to CASSPIMYNEQFF.

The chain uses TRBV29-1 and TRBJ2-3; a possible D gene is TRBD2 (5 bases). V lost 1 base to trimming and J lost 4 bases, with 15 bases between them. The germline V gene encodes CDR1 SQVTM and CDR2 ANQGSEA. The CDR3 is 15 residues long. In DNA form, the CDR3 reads TGCAGCGTTGAAGGCGGACCGCCGAGGGCAGATACGCAGTATTTT. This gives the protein CSVEGGPPRADTQYF.

CDR3 sequence reads: CASGWGPGELFF. The CDR3 nucleotides read TGTGCCAGTGGGTGGGGCCCCGGGGAGCTGTTTTTT. The chain joins TRBV19 to TRBJ2-2, with D possibly being TRBD1 (5 bases). This CDR3 spans 12 amino acids. Between the trimmed V and J ends, which lost 8 bases and 6 bases, there was a span of 10 bases. Germline V gives CDR1 LNHDA, CDR2 SQIVND (reference sequence).

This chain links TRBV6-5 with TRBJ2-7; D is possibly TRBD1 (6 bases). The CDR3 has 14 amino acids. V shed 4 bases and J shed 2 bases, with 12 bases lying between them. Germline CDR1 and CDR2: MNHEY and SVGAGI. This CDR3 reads CASSSPGHTYEQYF. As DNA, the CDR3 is TGTGCCAGCAGTTCTCCGGGACACACCTACGAGCAGTACTTC.

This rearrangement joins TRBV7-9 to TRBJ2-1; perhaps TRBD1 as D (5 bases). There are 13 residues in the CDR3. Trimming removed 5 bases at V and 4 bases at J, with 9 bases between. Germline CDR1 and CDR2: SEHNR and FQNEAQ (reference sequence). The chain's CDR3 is CASSTTGYNEQFF. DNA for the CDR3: TGTGCCAGCAGCACCACAGGTTACAATGAGCAGTTCTTC.

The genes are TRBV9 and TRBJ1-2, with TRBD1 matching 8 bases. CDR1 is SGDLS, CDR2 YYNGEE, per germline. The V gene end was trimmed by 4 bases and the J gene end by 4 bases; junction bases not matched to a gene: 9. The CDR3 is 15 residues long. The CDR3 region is CASSLIQGVGYGYTF. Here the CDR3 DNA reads TGTGCCAGCAGCCTGATACAGGGGGTCGGCTATGGCTACACCTTC.

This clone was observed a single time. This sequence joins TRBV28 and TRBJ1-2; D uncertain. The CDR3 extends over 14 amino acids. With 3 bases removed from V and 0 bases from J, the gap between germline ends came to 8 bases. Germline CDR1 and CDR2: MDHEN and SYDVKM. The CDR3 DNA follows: TGTGCCAGCAGTTTTGAGCTCGCTAACTATGGCTACACCTTC. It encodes CASSFELANYGYTF.

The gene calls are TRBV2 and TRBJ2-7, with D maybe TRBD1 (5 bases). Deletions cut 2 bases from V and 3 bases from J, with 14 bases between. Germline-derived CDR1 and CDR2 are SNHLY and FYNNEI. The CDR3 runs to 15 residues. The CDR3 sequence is CASSEMVGQGYEQYF. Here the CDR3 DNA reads TGTGCCAGCAGTGAAATGGTTGGGCAGGGCTACGAGCAGTACTTC. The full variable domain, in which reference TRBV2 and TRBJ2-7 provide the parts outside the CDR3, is EPEVTQTPSHQVTQMGQEVILRCVPISNHLYFYWYRQILGQKVEFLVSFYNNEISEKSEIFDDQFSVERPDGSNFTLKIRSTKLEDSAMYFCASSEMVGQGYEQYFGPGTRLTVT.

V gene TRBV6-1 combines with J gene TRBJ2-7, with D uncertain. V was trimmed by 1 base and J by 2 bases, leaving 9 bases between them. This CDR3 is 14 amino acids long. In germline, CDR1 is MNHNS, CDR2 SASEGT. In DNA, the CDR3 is TGTGCCAGCAGTGAAGGAGCAGGTCCCTACGAGCAGTACTTC. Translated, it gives CASSEGAGPYEQYF.

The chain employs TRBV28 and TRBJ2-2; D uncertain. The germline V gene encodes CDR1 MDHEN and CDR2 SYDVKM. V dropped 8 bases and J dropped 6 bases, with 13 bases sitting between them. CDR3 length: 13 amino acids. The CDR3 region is CASPGPGSGELFF. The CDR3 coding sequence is TGTGCCAGCCCGGGCCCAGGTTCCGGGGAGCTGTTTTTT.

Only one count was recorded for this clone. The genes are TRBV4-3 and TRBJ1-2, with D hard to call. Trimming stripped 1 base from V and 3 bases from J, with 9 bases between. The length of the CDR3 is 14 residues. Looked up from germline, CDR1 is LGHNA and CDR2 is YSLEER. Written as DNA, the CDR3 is TGCGCCAGCAGCCAAGTCCCGATGGACTATGGCTACACCTTC. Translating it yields CASSQVPMDYGYTF.

This chain's CDR3 is CASSHGLSAYTGELFF. CDR3 bases: TGTGCCAGCAGTCATGGACTTTCAGCCTACACCGGGGAGCTGTTTTTT. This chain uses TRBV27 with TRBJ2-2; TRBD2 is a possible D gene (5 bases). The CDR3 is 16 residues long. V lost 5 bases to trimming and J lost 3 bases, with 16 bases between them. Germline CDR1 and CDR2: MNHEY and SMNVEV (reference sequence).

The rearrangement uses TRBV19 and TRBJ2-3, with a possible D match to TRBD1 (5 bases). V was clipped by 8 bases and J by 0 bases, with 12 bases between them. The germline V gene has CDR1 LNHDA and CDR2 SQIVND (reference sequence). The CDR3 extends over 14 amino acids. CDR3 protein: CASADKFSTDTQYF. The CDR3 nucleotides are TGTGCCAGTGCGGACAAGTTTAGCACAGATACGCAGTATTTT. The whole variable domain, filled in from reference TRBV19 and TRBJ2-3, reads DGGITQSPKYLFRKEGQNVTLSCEQNLNHDAMYWYRQDPGQGLRLIYYSQIVNDFQKGDIAEGYSVSREKKESFPLTVTSAQKNPTAFYLCASADKFSTDTQYFGPGTRLTVL.

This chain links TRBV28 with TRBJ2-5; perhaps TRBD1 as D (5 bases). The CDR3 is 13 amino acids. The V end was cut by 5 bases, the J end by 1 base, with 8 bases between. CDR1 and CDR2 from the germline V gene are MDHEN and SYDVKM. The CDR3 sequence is CASSHRFQETQYF. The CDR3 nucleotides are TGTGCCAGCAGTCACAGGTTCCAAGAGACCCAGTACTTC. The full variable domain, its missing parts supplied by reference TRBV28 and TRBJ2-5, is DVKVTQSSRYLVKRTGEKVFLECVQDMDHENMFWYRQDPGLGLRLIYFSYDVKMKEKGDIPEGYSVSREKKERFSLILESASTNQTSMYLCASSHRFQETQYFGPGTRLLVL.

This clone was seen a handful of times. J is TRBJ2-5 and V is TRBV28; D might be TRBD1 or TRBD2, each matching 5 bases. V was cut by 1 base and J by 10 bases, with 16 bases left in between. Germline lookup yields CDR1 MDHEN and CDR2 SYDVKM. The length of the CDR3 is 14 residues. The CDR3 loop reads CASSLSGASWGQYF. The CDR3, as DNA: TGTGCCAGCAGTTTATCCGGGGCCTCATGGGGCCAGTACTTC.

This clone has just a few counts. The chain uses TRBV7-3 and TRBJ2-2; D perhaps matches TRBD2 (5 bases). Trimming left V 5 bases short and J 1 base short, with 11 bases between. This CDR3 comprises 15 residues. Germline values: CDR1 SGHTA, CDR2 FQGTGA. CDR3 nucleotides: TGTGCCAGCAGCCCAATCGGGGAGAACACCGGGGAGCTGTTTTTT. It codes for CASSPIGENTGELFF.

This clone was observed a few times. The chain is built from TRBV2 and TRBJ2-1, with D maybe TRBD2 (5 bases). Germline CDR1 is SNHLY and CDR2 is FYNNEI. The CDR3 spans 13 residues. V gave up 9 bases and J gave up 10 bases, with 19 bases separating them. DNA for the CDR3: TGTGCCAGTCGGTCCCTGGACTCACCCGAGCAGTTCTTC. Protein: CASRSLDSPEQFF.